Listed below are T cell receptor beta chains from one sample, sequenced in a study of blood T cell repertoires in COVID-19. Measured with immunoSEQ multiplex PCR; TCRdb has only the in-frame clones, and not every one. The table includes nearly 400,000 clones, approximately 89% detected once. The specimen sequenced was PBMCs or T cells enriched from blood (not recorded which). The source of these receptors is a woman in her thirties who had recovered from COVID-19. Both conserved end residues are trimmed from each CDR3. The size field is filled for only some rows; it gives once, few, many or a size class.

j_call,clone_size,v_call,cdr3_aa
TRBJ2-1,NA,TRBV5-1,ASSFGTSVDEQF
TRBJ2-7,NA,TRBV5-4,ASSIRTGARRTSSYEQY
TRBJ2-5,NA,TRBV5-1,ASSLFAGGQETQY
TRBJ1-4,NA,TRBV5-6,ASSPGGRVEKLF
TRBJ1-1,NA,TRBV2,ASSLAGLDTEAF
TRBJ2-7,NA,TRBV28,ASSWVPERATYEQY
TRBJ1-4,NA,TRBV6-5,ASSSRQGGEKLF
TRBJ1-5,NA,TRBV5-8,ASSLGQGPDQPQH
TRBJ1-1,NA,TRBV10-3,AISDTVNTEAF
TRBJ2-3,NA,TRBV9,ASSEPPYADTQY
TRBJ1-1,once,TRBV6-5,ASSYSGRMNTEAF
TRBJ2-7,NA,TRBV20-1,SASSDRGHLYEQY
TRBJ1-1,NA,TRBV7-3,ASSRNPGTEAF
TRBJ2-7,NA,TRBV27,ASSFAGMNFEQY
TRBJ1-2,NA,TRBV5-4,ASSFDRLYGYT
TRBJ2-7,NA,TRBV5-1,ASSLGLAGGREQY
TRBJ1-1,NA,TRBV5-6,ASSPTAGGEAF
TRBJ2-2,NA,TRBV12-3/TRBV12-4,ASSFQAGELF
TRBJ1-2,NA,TRBV19,ASTIPGQRYGYT
TRBJ1-2,NA,TRBV9,ASSSGHDRSRGGYT
TRBJ2-5,NA,TRBV5-4,ASSQFRDRGQETQY
TRBJ1-6,once,TRBV30,AWSVSVELEDSPLH
TRBJ1-4,NA,TRBV5-1,ASSLGQNAVEKLF
TRBJ2-2,NA,TRBV11-3,ASSLGLSSVSTGELF
TRBJ1-2,NA,TRBV19,ASSASGTAALYGYT
TRBJ2-7,NA,TRBV4-1,ASSQDVSWDSDDYEQY
TRBJ1-4,NA,TRBV2,ASSEFRGVNEKLF
TRBJ1-2,NA,TRBV3-1/TRBV3-2,ASSQGRNYGYT
TRBJ2-7,NA,TRBV5-1,ASRAGTSGSYEQY
TRBJ2-2,NA,TRBV2,ASSFSSGELF
TRBJ1-2,NA,TRBV27,ASSAGEGRRNYGYT
TRBJ2-7,NA,TRBV12-5,ASGLGTKHRGPSYEQY
TRBJ1-4,NA,TRBV13,ASSSGQGSKLF
TRBJ2-7,NA,TRBV28,ASRGRDRESYEQY
TRBJ2-7,NA,TRBV5-1,ASAPGGTDNYEQY
TRBJ1-6,NA,TRBV19,ASSSTGAGTGLSHSPLH
TRBJ2-7,NA,TRBV6-4,ASSQELVGSYEQY
TRBJ1-6,NA,TRBV9,ASSTDNSPLH
TRBJ2-3,NA,TRBV7-9,ASSTPTDTQY
TRBJ1-5,NA,TRBV19,ASSTGQGAAEPQH
TRBJ1-2,NA,TRBV12-3/TRBV12-4,ASRGQANYGYT
TRBJ2-7,NA,TRBV12-3/TRBV12-4,ASSQAGVQY
TRBJ1-4,once,TRBV5-1,ASSLTGGAVTNEKLF
TRBJ1-6,NA,TRBV19,ASSRAQVALDSPLH